This TCR beta chain was retrieved from a study of control samples from healthy donors and cancer patients. Measured with immunoSEQ multiplex PCR; TCRdb has only the in-frame clones, and not every one. The data contain roughly 100,000 clones, 75% to 90% of them seen just once; the ten biggest clones take up 19%. Looked up from germline, CDR1 is MGHDK and CDR2 is SYGVNS. CDR3 length: 14 residues. V was trimmed by 3 bases and J by 6 bases, leaving 14 bases between them. The sequence was collected from a man aged 55 to 70 with lung cancer. The sample taken for sequencing was PBMCs. The chain carries TRBV25-1 and TRBJ1-1, with D possibly being TRBD1 (6 bases). CDR3 sequence reads: CASSDQGRSSEAFF. The CDR3 coding sequence is TGTGCCAGCAGTGATCAGGGGAGAAGCTCTGAAGCTTTCTTT.